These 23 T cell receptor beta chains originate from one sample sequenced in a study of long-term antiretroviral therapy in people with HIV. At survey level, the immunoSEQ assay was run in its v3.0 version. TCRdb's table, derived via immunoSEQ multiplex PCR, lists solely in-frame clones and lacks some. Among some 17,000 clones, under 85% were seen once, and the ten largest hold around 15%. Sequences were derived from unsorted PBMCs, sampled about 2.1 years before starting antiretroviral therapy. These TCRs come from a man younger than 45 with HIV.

The CDR3 DNA reads as TGTGCCAGCAGCTTCGGGACTAGCGGCCAAGAGACCCAGTACTTC. This encodes CASSFGTSGQETQYF. V usage is TRBV5-6 and J usage is TRBJ2-5, with 11 bases fitting TRBD2. The V gene end was trimmed by 2 bases and the J gene end by 1 base; junction bases not matched to a gene: 1. The CDR3 is 15 residues long. The V gene's germline CDR1 is SGHDT and CDR2 YYEEEE.

The CDR3 coding sequence is TGTGCCAGCAGACTAACAGGGTCCCACAATGAGCAGTTCTTC. Translation gives CASRLTGSHNEQFF. V usage is TRBV27 and J usage is TRBJ2-1; tentatively, D is TRBD1 (6 bases). This CDR3 is built from 14 residues. CDR1 and CDR2 (germline): MNHEY, SMNVEV (reference sequence). Trimming took 6 bases from V and 5 from J, leaving 14 bases between them.

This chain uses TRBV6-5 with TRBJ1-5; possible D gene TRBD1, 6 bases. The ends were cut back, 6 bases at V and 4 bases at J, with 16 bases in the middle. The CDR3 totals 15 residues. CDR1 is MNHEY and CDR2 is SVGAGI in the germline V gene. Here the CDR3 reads CASSSTSGQNQPQHF. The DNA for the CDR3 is TGTGCCAGCAGCTCCACATCGGGACAAAATCAGCCCCAGCATTTT.

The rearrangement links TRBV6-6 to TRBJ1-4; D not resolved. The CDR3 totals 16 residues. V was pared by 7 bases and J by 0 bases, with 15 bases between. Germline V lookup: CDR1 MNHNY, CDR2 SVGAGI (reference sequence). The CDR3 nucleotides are TGTGCCAGCAAGGACGGAAGCTTTGCAACTAATGAAAAACTGTTTTTT. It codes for CASKDGSFATNEKLFF.

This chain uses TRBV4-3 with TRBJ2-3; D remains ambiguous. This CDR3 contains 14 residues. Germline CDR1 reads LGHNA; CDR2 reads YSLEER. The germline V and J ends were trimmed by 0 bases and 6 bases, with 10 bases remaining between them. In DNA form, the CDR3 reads TGCGCCAGCAGCCAAGATACCTCGGACGATACGCAGTATTTT. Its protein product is CASSQDTSDDTQYF.

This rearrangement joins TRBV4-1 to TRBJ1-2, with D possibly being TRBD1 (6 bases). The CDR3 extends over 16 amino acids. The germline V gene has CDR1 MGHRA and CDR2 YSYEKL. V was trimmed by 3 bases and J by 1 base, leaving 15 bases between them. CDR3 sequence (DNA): TGCGCCAGCAGCCACAAATGGGGACAAGATAACTATGGCTACACCTTC. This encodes CASSHKWGQDNYGYTF.

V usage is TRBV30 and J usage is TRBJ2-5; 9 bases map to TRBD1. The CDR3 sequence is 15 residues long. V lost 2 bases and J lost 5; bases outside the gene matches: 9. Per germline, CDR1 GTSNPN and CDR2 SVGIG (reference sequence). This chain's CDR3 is CAWSMAGQGQETQYF. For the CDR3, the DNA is TGTGCCTGGAGTATGGCGGGACAGGGACAGGAGACCCAGTACTTC.

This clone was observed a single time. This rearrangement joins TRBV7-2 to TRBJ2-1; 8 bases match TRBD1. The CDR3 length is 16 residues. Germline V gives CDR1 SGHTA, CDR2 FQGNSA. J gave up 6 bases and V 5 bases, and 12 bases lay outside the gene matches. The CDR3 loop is CASSARGGRGPNEQFF. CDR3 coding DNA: TGTGCCAGCAGCGCCCGGGGTGGCAGGGGGCCCAATGAGCAGTTCTTC. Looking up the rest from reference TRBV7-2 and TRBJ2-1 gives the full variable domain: GAGVSQSPSNKVTEKGKDVELRCDPISGHTALYWYRQSLGQGLEFLIYFQGNSAPDKSGLPSDRFSAERTGGSVSTLTIQRTQQEDSAVYLCASSARGGRGPNEQFFGPGTRLTVL.

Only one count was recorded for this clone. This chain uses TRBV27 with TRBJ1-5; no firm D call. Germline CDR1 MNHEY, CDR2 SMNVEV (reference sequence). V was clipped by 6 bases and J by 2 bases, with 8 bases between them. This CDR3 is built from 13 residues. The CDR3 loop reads CASSLVGNQPQHF. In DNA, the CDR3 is TGTGCCAGCAGCCTAGTGGGCAATCAGCCCCAGCATTTT.

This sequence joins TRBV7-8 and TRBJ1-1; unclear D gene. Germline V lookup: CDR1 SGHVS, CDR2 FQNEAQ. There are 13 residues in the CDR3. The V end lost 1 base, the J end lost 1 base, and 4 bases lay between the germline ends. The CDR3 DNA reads TGTGCCAGCAGCTTAGGGACGAACACTGAAGCTTTCTTT. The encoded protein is CASSLGTNTEAFF. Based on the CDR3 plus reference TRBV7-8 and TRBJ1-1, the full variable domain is GAGVSQSPRYKVAKRGQDVALRCDPISGHVSLFWYQQALGQGPEFLTYFQNEAQLDKSGLPSDRFFAERPEGSVSTLKIQRTQQEDSAVYLCASSLGTNTEAFFGQGTRLTVV.

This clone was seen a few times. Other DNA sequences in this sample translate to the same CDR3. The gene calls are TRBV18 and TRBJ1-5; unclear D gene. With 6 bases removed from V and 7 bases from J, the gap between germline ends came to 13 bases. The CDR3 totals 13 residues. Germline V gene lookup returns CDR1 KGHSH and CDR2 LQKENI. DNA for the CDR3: TGTGCCAGCTCTCCTTCGGGTGTCCAGCCCCAGCATTTT. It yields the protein CASSPSGVQPQHF.

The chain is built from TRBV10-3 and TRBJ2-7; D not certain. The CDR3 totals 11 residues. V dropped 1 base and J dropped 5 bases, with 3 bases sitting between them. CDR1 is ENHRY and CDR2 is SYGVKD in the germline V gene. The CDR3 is CAISELHEQYF. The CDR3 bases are TGTGCCATCAGTGAGTTGCACGAGCAGTACTTC.

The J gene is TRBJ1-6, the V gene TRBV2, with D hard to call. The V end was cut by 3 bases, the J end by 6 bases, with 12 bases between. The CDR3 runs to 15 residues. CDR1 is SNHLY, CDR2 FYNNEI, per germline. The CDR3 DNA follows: TGTGCCAGCAGTGAGAGTCAACCAATTAATTCACCCCTCCACTTT. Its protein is CASSESQPINSPLHF.

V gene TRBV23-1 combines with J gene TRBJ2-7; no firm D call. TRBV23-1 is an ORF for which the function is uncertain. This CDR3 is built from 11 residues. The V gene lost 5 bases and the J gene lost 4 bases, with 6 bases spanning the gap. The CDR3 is CASSREYEQYF. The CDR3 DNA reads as TGCGCCAGCAGTAGGGAATACGAGCAGTACTTC.

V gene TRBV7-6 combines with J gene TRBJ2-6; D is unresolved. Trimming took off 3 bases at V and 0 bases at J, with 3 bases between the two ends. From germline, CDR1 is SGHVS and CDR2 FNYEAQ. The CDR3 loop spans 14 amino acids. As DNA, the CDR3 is TGTGCCAGCAGCTTGGGCTCTGGGGCCAACGTCCTGACTTTC. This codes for CASSLGSGANVLTF.

In nucleotides, the CDR3 is TGCGCCAGCAGCTTGTTTTCCAGGGTGAACACTGAAGCTTTCTTT. The encoded protein is CASSLFSRVNTEAFF. The rearrangement uses TRBV5-1 and TRBJ1-1, with a possible D match to TRBD1 (5 bases). The CDR3 is 15 residues long. Deletions cut 1 base from V and 0 bases from J, with 10 bases between. Germline V gene sequence: CDR1 SGHRS, CDR2 YFSETQ.

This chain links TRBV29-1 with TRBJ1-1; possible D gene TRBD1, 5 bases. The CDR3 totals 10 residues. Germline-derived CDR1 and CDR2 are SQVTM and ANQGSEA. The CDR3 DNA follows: TGCGGGGGAGGGAGCGCTGAAGCTTTCTTT. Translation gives CGGGSAEAFF.

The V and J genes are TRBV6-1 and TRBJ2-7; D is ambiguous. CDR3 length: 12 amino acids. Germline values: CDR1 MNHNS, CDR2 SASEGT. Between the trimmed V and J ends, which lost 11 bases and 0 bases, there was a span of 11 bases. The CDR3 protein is CAHMSASYEQYF. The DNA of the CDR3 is TGTGCCCATATGTCAGCCTCCTACGAGCAGTACTTC.

The CDR3 nucleotides are TGTGCCAGCAGTTCCAGCGGGAGAATCTACGAGCAGTACTTC. Its protein is CASSSSGRIYEQYF. V gene TRBV5-5 combines with J gene TRBJ2-7, with 8 bases fitting TRBD2. Trimming at V came to 5 bases and at J to 3 bases, leaving 7 bases not matched to a gene. This CDR3 is 14 amino acids long. In germline, CDR1 is SGHKS, CDR2 YYEKEE (reference sequence).

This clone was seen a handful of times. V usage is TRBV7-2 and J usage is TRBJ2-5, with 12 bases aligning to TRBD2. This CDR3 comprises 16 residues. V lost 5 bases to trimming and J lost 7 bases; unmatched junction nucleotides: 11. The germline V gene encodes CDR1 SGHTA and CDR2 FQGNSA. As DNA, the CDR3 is TGTGCCAGCAGCCCGGGCCTGACTAGCGGGGGAGCGACCCAGTACTTC. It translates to CASSPGLTSGGATQYF.

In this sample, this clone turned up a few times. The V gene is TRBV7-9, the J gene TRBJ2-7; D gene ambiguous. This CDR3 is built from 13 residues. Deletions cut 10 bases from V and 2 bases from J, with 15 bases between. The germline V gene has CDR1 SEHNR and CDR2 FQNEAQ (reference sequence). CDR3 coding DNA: TGTGCCACAGTGCCGGAGCCACCCTACGAGCAGTACTTC. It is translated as CATVPEPPYEQYF.

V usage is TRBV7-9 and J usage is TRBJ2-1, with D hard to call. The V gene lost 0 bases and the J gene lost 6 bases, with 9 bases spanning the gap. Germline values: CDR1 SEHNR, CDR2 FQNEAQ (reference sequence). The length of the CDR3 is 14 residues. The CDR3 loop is CASSLAVSANEQFF. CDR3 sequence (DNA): TGTGCCAGCAGCTTAGCGGTGTCGGCCAATGAGCAGTTCTTC.

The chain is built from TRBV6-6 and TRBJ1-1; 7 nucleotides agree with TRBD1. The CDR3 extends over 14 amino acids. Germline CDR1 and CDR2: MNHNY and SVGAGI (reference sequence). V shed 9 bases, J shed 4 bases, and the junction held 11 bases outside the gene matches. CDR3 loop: CASIPGGRGTEAFF. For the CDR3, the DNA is TGTGCCAGTATCCCAGGGGGGCGCGGCACTGAAGCTTTCTTT.